Shown below are 29 T cell receptor beta chains from a single sample sequenced in a study of identical twins. TCRdb recomputed calls from the 5' RACE reads with MiXCR, one row per CDR3 protein. The sample lists 300,000 to 400,000 distinct CDR3 sequences; 12% were seen once. The same data also contributed to another study, on yellow fever vaccine responses in identical twins.

Sequenced material: CD8+ T cells sorted from blood. These receptors were taken from a woman under 30 in good health.

This clonotype was counted ten times or more. This chain connects TRBV3-1 to TRBJ2-7, with D maybe TRBD1 (5 bases). The germline V gene has CDR1 LGHDT and CDR2 YNNKEL (reference sequence). CDR3 length: 13 amino acids. V was cut by 1 base and J by 7 bases, with 11 bases left in between. CDR3 residues: CASSQVTGWEQYV. The CDR3 nucleotides read TGTGCCAGCAGCCAAGTAACAGGATGGGAGCAGTACGTC.

The V call is TRBV4-1, the J call TRBJ2-7, with D tentatively TRBD1 or TRBD2 (5 bases each). V was trimmed by 1 base and J by 0 bases, leaving 13 bases between them. This CDR3 is built from 16 residues. Germline CDR1 reads MGHRA; CDR2 reads YSYEKL. CDR3 sequence: CASSQVEGAGSYEQYV. DNA for the CDR3: TGCGCCAGCAGCCAAGTTGAAGGGGCGGGCTCCTACGAGCAGTACGTC.

This chain links TRBV6-2 or TRBV6-3 with TRBJ1-6; 7 bases are a match to TRBD1. The CDR3 spans 16 residues. The ends lost 0 bases at V and 10 bases at J; junction bases unmatched: 9. Germline-derived CDR1 and CDR2 are MNHEY and SVGEGT. CDR3: CASSYSSDRSWSPLHF. In nucleotides, the CDR3 is TGTGCCAGCAGTTACTCGTCGGACAGGTCTTGGTCACCCCTCCACTTT.

The chain employs TRBV5-1 and TRBJ2-3, with TRBD1 matching over 7 bases. V lost 0 bases and J lost 0; bases outside the gene matches: 4. This CDR3 has 16 residues. Germline V lookup: CDR1 SGHRS, CDR2 YFSETQ. The CDR3: CASSLGDRPSTDTQYF. The CDR3 nucleotides are TGCGCCAGCAGCTTGGGGGACAGACCTAGCACAGATACGCAGTATTTT.

V and J are TRBV5-1 and TRBJ2-1; 8 bases map to TRBD2. V lost 6 bases to trimming and J lost 10 bases; unmatched junction nucleotides: 12. CDR3 length equals 14 residues. Germline CDR1 is SGHRS and CDR2 is YFSETQ. CDR3 in amino acids: CASTSGPFLKEQFF. CDR3 nucleotide sequence: TGCGCCAGCACTAGCGGGCCTTTTTTGAAGGAGCAGTTCTTC.

In this sample, this clonotype turned up a few times. The rearrangement uses TRBV11-2 and TRBJ2-7, with 14 bases fitting TRBD2. The junction had 12 bases not matched to a gene; V was cut back by 5 bases and J by 0 bases. CDR1 is SGHAT, CDR2 FQNNGV, per germline. CDR3 size: 19 residues. CDR3 sequence reads: CASSTNGLAGGHSSYEQYF. The CDR3 nucleotides are TGTGCCAGCAGCACAAACGGACTAGCGGGAGGCCATAGCTCCTACGAGCAGTACTTC.

This clonotype appeared many times. V usage is TRBV20-1 and J usage is TRBJ2-4; D might be TRBD1 or TRBD2, each matching 5 bases. The V gene lost 5 bases and the J gene lost 5 bases, with 19 bases spanning the gap. Germline CDR1 is DFQATT and CDR2 is SNEGSKA (reference sequence). The CDR3 has 15 residues. The CDR3 DNA reads TGCAGTGCTTGGGACCCACTCCGAAGCGAAAACATTCAGTACTTC. This gives the protein CSAWDPLRSENIQYF.

The chain couples TRBV5-1 to TRBJ2-7; D is ambiguous. Germline V gene data show CDR1 as SGHRS and CDR2 as YFSETQ. Trimming pared 6 bases from V and 2 bases from J, leaving 18 bases between. The CDR3 contains 15 residues. CDR3 sequence: CASTSSNTVPYEQYF. The CDR3 nucleotides read TGCGCCAGCACCTCTTCTAACACCGTACCCTACGAGCAGTACTTC.

This clonotype came up a few times. This rearrangement joins TRBV28 to TRBJ2-1; a possible D gene is TRBD1 (6 bases). Germline V gene data show CDR1 as MDHEN and CDR2 as SYDVKM. Trimming cost V 5 bases and J 0 bases, with 14 bases left between them. This CDR3 has 16 residues. The CDR3 DNA reads TGTGCCAGCAGTCCTACAGGGTGGAGCTCCTACAATGAGCAGTTCTTC. It yields the protein CASSPTGWSSYNEQFF. Full variable domain (outside the CDR3, taken from reference TRBV28 and TRBJ2-1): DVKVTQSSRYLVKRTGEKVFLECVQDMDHENMFWYRQDPGLGLRLIYFSYDVKMKEKGDIPEGYSVSREKKERFSLILESASTNQTSMYLCASSPTGWSSYNEQFFGPGTRLTVL.

The chain recombines TRBV21-1 with TRBJ2-7. TRBV21-1 represents a pseudogene. The CDR3 length is 13 residues. Here the CDR3 DNA reads TGTGCCAGCAGCAAAGACTGCGGCTACGAGCAGTACGTC. This translates into CASSKDCGYEQYV.

This clonotype was detected a few times. J is TRBJ2-1 and V is TRBV20-1, with 10 bases matching TRBD2. CDR3 length equals 17 residues. V shed 0 bases and J 3 bases; nucleotides not matched to a gene: 8. From germline, CDR1 is DFQATT and CDR2 SNEGSKA (reference sequence). In nucleotides, the CDR3 is TGCAGTGCTAGAGATTCCGTAACTAGCGGGGACTACAATGAGCAGTTCTTC. Its translation is CSARDSVTSGDYNEQFF.

This clonotype was recorded a few times. The V call is TRBV11-3, the J call TRBJ2-1; possibly TRBD1 or TRBD2 for D (6 bases each). Trimming pared 5 bases from V and 4 bases from J, leaving 12 bases between. This CDR3 has 14 residues. Germline-derived CDR1 and CDR2 are SGHNT and YENEEA. CDR3 bases: TGTGCCAGCAGCCCGGGGGCCGTATACAATGAGCAGTTCTTC. Translated, it gives CASSPGAVYNEQFF.

This clonotype was detected only a few times. The chain uses TRBV4-2 and TRBJ2-5, with TRBD1 matching over 7 bases. The CDR3 contains 15 residues. The germline V gene encodes CDR1 LGHNA and CDR2 YNFKEQ. Trimming removed 0 bases from V and 2 bases from J; junction bases left unmatched: 3. CDR3 sequence: CASSQDMGQQETQYF. CDR3 in DNA: TGTGCCAGCAGCCAAGATATGGGACAGCAAGAGACCCAGTACTTC.

This clonotype was detected a few times. The chain is built from TRBV6-1 and TRBJ2-5; TRBD2 agrees at 13 bases. The CDR3 consists of 15 residues. CDR1 is MNHNS, CDR2 SASEGT, per germline. Trimming cost V 6 bases and J 4 bases; bases outside gene matches: 5. Here the CDR3 DNA reads TGTGCCAGCAGCTGGACTAGCGGGAGTGTAGAGACCCAGTACTTC. This translates into CASSWTSGSVETQYF.

This chain uses TRBV10-3 with TRBJ2-5; 15 bases line up with TRBD2. Germline lookup yields CDR1 ENHRY and CDR2 SYGVKD. V gave up 6 bases and J gave up 5 bases; unmatched junction bases: 7. The CDR3 consists of 16 residues. The CDR3 reads CAISGGLAGGDETQYF. CDR3 sequence (DNA): TGTGCCATCAGCGGGGGACTAGCGGGGGGCGATGAGACCCAGTACTTC.

This clonotype has only a few counts. This rearrangement joins TRBV4-1 to TRBJ2-7; D unresolved. The germline V gene has CDR1 MGHRA and CDR2 YSYEKL. The CDR3 is made up of 18 amino acids. V was shortened by 0 bases and J by 0 bases, with 18 bases between the two germline ends. CDR3 sequence: CASSQDHSGNGRSYEQYV. DNA for the CDR3: TGCGCCAGCAGCCAAGATCATTCGGGTAATGGTCGCTCCTACGAGCAGTACGTC.

This clonotype appeared a few times. The J gene is TRBJ2-7, the V gene TRBV27; D unclear. Trimming pared 3 bases from V and 2 bases from J, leaving 8 bases between. The CDR3 has 13 residues. Germline V gene lookup returns CDR1 MNHEY and CDR2 SMNVEV (reference sequence). CDR3 sequence: CASSFSKPYEQYF. Here the CDR3 DNA reads TGTGCCAGCAGTTTTTCTAAGCCCTACGAGCAGTACTTC.

This clonotype was seen a few times. The chain has TRBV27 and TRBJ2-1; TRBD2 agrees at 12 bases. V lost 4 bases and J lost 8; bases outside the gene matches: 3. The germline CDR1 and CDR2 sequences are MNHEY and SMNVEV (reference sequence). The CDR3 spans 14 residues. Here the CDR3 reads CASSWLAGGDEQFF. Written as DNA, the CDR3 is TGTGCCAGCAGTTGGCTAGCGGGGGGGGATGAGCAGTTCTTC.

This clonotype came up a few times. The chain employs TRBV5-5 and TRBJ2-5, with TRBD1 matching 9 bases. V lost 4 bases to trimming and J lost 5 bases; unmatched junction nucleotides: 12. There are 16 residues in the CDR3. Germline V CDR1 and CDR2: SGHKS, YYEKEE (reference sequence). CDR3 DNA sequence: TGTGCCAGCAGCGGAACCGGGACAGGGAATTTGGAGACCCAGTACTTC. It codes for CASSGTGTGNLETQYF.

The CDR3 protein is CASSLTPGVTDTQYF. The CDR3 coding sequence is TGTGCCAGCAGCTTAACTCCAGGGGTCACAGATACGCAGTATTTT. The chain is built from TRBV7-8 and TRBJ2-3; the D gene is possibly TRBD1 (6 bases). There are 15 residues in the CDR3. Trimming cost V 2 bases and J 2 bases, with 11 bases left between them. From germline, CDR1 is SGHVS and CDR2 FQNEAQ. Full variable domain (rest looked up from reference TRBV7-8 and TRBJ2-3): GAGVSQSPRYKVAKRGQDVALRCDPISGHVSLFWYQQALGQGPEFLTYFQNEAQLDKSGLPSDRFFAERPEGSVSTLKIQRTQQEDSAVYLCASSLTPGVTDTQYFGPGTRLTVL.

This clonotype has a handful of counts. Here the CDR3 reads CASITSGSPYNEQFF. DNA of the CDR3: TGTGCCAGCATTACCAGCGGGAGCCCGTACAATGAGCAGTTCTTC. V gene TRBV12-3 or TRBV12-4 combines with J gene TRBJ2-1, with 8 bases matching TRBD2. The CDR3 is made up of 15 amino acids. Trimming cost V 7 bases and J 4 bases; bases outside gene matches: 9.

Here the CDR3 reads CASSQDRAYQETQYF. The DNA of the CDR3 is TGTGCCAGCAGCCAAGATCGAGCGTACCAAGAGACCCAGTACTTC. This sequence joins TRBV14 and TRBJ2-5, with no clear D. This CDR3 spans 15 amino acids. The V gene lost 0 bases and the J gene lost 0 bases, with 8 bases spanning the gap. Per germline, CDR1 SGHDN and CDR2 FVKESK.

This sequence joins TRBV7-9 and TRBJ2-3, with 7 nucleotides matching TRBD1. Trimming took 6 bases from V and 4 from J; bases not matched to a gene: 7. There are 14 residues in the CDR3. Germline-derived CDR1 and CDR2 are SEHNR and FQNEAQ (reference sequence). Here the CDR3 DNA reads TGTGCCAGCAGAGGGGACAGTATCCCAGATACGCAGTATTTT. Its protein is CASRGDSIPDTQYF.

The rearrangement joins TRBV7-9 to TRBJ2-1; D might be TRBD2 (5 bases). Trimming removed 6 bases from V and 8 bases from J, with 14 bases in between. This CDR3 is 13 amino acids long. Germline loops: CDR1 SEHNR, CDR2 FQNEAQ (reference sequence). The CDR3 reads CASRTEVRDEQFF. CDR3 nucleotide sequence: TGTGCCAGCAGGACGGAGGTGAGGGATGAGCAGTTCTTC. Combining the CDR3 with reference TRBV7-9 and TRBJ2-1 gives the whole variable domain DTGVSQNPRHKITKRGQNVTFRCDPISEHNRLYWYRQTLGQGPEFLTYFQNEAQLEKSRLLSDRFSAERPKGSFSTLEIQRTEQGDSAMYLCASRTEVRDEQFFGPGTRLTVL.

This clonotype was observed many times. This rearrangement joins TRBV12-3 or TRBV12-4 to TRBJ2-1; no definite D call. V gave up 7 bases and J gave up 8 bases, with 12 bases separating them. This CDR3 is built from 12 residues. The CDR3 coding sequence is TGTGCCAGCAACTTCGGGCTAGATGAGCAGTTCTTC. Its protein product is CASNFGLDEQFF.

The chain uses TRBV6-5 and TRBJ2-3; D is possibly TRBD1 (5 bases). The germline CDR1 and CDR2 sequences are MNHEY and SVGAGI. The CDR3 is 13 residues long. V was trimmed by 0 bases and J by 9 bases, leaving 10 bases between them. CDR3: CASSYSSHRTQYF. The CDR3 coding sequence is TGTGCCAGCAGTTACTCAAGCCACAGGACGCAGTATTTT.

The chain joins TRBV29-1 to TRBJ2-3; D is perhaps TRBD1 or TRBD2 (6 bases each). CDR3 size: 15 residues. CDR1 is SQVTM, CDR2 ANQGSEA, per germline. Trimming cost V 6 bases and J 5 bases, with 21 bases left between them. The CDR3 sequence: CSVLPEGGVGDTQYF. As DNA, the CDR3 is TGCAGCGTCCTCCCGGAGGGGGGAGTTGGAGATACGCAGTATTTT.

The CDR3 loop is CASSNPSANTEAFF. The CDR3 nucleotides read TGTGCCAGCAGCAATCCCTCGGCAAACACTGAAGCTTTCTTT. The chain uses TRBV11-2 and TRBJ1-1; D not resolved. CDR1 is SGHAT, CDR2 FQNNGV, per germline. V was cut by 5 bases and J by 2 bases, with 12 bases left in between. The CDR3 sequence is 14 residues long.

CDR3 amino acids: CASRASLAGADTQYF. CDR3 coding DNA: TGTGCCAGCAGGGCAAGTTTAGCGGGAGCAGATACGCAGTATTTT. The chain carries TRBV2 and TRBJ2-3; TRBD2 agrees at 9 bases. With 6 bases clipped from V and 4 bases from J, the junction kept 8 bases outside the gene matches. This CDR3 comprises 15 residues. Per germline, CDR1 SNHLY and CDR2 FYNNEI.